Presented here are 18 T cell receptor beta chains from one specimen sequenced in a study of blood T cells in healthy people across ages. Sample-barcoded 5' priming and a J-beta primer mix drove a second PCR of roughly 6 to 12 cycles. TCRdb fed the 5' RACE reads into MiXCR, producing one record per CDR3 protein. The data contain hundreds of thousands of distinct CDR3 sequences, roughly 44% of them seen just once; the ten biggest clones take up about 21%. Sequencing was done on a sample of blood. The receptors were gathered from a man in his sixties in good health.

The chain is built from TRBV12-3 or TRBV12-4 and TRBJ1-6; unclear D gene. V was cut by 5 bases and J by 7 bases, with 9 bases left in between. This CDR3 comprises 13 residues. CDR3 nucleotide sequence: TGTGCCAGCAGTGGAGCGCGGAATTCACCCCTCCACTTT. Protein product: CASSGARNSPLHF.

This clonotype was found a few times. V gene TRBV5-1 combines with J gene TRBJ2-1; 9 nucleotides line up with TRBD2. The CDR3 contains 14 residues. CDR1 SGHRS and CDR2 YFSETQ come from the germline V gene. Trimming cost V 5 bases and J 4 bases; bases outside gene matches: 4. CDR3 sequence: CASRIAGEYNEQFF. DNA for the CDR3: TGCGCCAGCAGGATAGCGGGGGAGTACAATGAGCAGTTCTTC.

This clonotype was observed many times. This sequence joins TRBV12-3 or TRBV12-4 and TRBJ2-1, with 9 bases lining up with TRBD1. The V gene end was trimmed by 7 bases and the J gene end by 5 bases; junction bases not matched to a gene: 3. The CDR3 has 13 amino acids. The CDR3 protein is CASTDRGDNEQFF. CDR3 DNA: TGTGCCAGCACCGACAGGGGGGACAATGAGCAGTTCTTC.

Comment on this clonotype: This could be a read error, since a much larger clone is one nucleotide away. The gene calls are TRBV29-1 and TRBJ2-1, with a possible D match to TRBD1 (6 bases). CDR3 size: 11 residues. In germline, CDR1 is SQVTM, CDR2 ANQGSEA. Deletions cut 7 bases from V and 3 bases from J, with 7 bases between. CDR3 DNA sequence: TGCAGCGCAGGGGTCTACAATGAGCAGTTCTTC. Its translation: CSAGVYNEQFF.

The genes are TRBV5-1 and TRBJ2-4; 10 bases agree with TRBD2. With the DNA end fitting TRBJ2-5 better, the J assignment may be wrong. The length of the CDR3 is 14 residues. Per the germline V gene, CDR1 is SGHRS and CDR2 is YFSETQ. CDR3 in amino acids: CASSHGTSEETQYF. In DNA form, the CDR3 reads TGCGCCAGCAGCCATGGGACTAGCGAAGAGACCCAGTACTTC.

Of note for this clonotype: At one of its ends the junction is not consistent with the germline gene, which may arise from a read error. This sequence joins TRBV3-1 and TRBJ2-2; a possible D gene is TRBD2 (5 bases). Germline CDR1 LGHDT, CDR2 YNNKEL (reference sequence). The CDR3 has 17 amino acids. The CDR3 region is CANSPNLVATLGGELFF. CDR3 nucleotides: TGTGCCAACAGCCCGAACTTGGTAGCGACCCTGGGCGGGGAGCTGTTTTTT.

Note on this clonotype: Compared with germline, one end of the junction differs, possibly owing to a read error. The rearrangement links TRBV20-1 to TRBJ1-5; D may be TRBD1 (5 bases). Germline CDR1 reads DFQATT; CDR2 reads SNEGSKA (reference sequence). The CDR3 is 14 amino acids. CDR3 in DNA: TGCAGTGCTAGAGATCCAGGGACGAATCAGCCCCAGCGTTTT. It translates to CSARDPGTNQPQRF.

The chain carries TRBV12-3 or TRBV12-4 and TRBJ2-1; 11 bases fit TRBD2. The trim removed 9 bases at V and 7 bases at J, leaving 5 bases unmatched. There are 13 residues in the CDR3. CDR3 nucleotides: TGTGCCAGTTCTAGCGGGGGGTGGAATGAGCAGTTCTTC. Its protein is CASSSGGWNEQFF.

V usage is TRBV12-3 or TRBV12-4 and J usage is TRBJ1-6; 9 bases match TRBD1. J gave up 6 bases and V 5 bases, and 11 bases lay outside the gene matches. The CDR3 consists of 17 residues. The CDR3 loop is CASSPRTGAVFNSPLHF. CDR3 nucleotides: TGTGCCAGCAGTCCAAGGACAGGGGCCGTTTTTAATTCACCCCTCCACTTT.

The rearrangement joins TRBV11-3 to TRBJ2-3; TRBD2 aligns across 12 bases. Germline CDR1 reads SGHNT; CDR2 reads YENEEA. V shed 5 bases, J shed 6 bases, and the junction held 6 bases outside the gene matches. The CDR3 loop spans 15 amino acids. CDR3 sequence: CASSHTSGGYDTQYF. In DNA form, the CDR3 reads TGTGCCAGCAGCCACACTAGCGGGGGGTATGATACGCAGTATTTT.

This chain joins TRBV28 and TRBJ2-3, with D perhaps given as TRBD1 or TRBD2 (5 bases each). Germline V gene sequence: CDR1 MDHEN, CDR2 SYDVKM. This CDR3 region has 14 residues. Between the trimmed V and J ends, which lost 3 bases and 5 bases, there was a span of 12 bases. For the CDR3, the DNA is TGTGCCAGCAGTTTGCACTTTGGGGGAGATACGCAGTATTTT. It encodes CASSLHFGGDTQYF.

This clonotype came up a few times. V gene TRBV12-3 or TRBV12-4 combines with J gene TRBJ2-3; D uncertain. This CDR3 spans 15 amino acids. Trimming pared 1 base from V and 2 bases from J, leaving 10 bases between. The CDR3 region has the DNA TGTGCCAGCAGTTTAGGAGGAATATACACAGATACGCAGTATTTT. It encodes CASSLGGIYTDTQYF.

The chain has TRBV9 and TRBJ1-1; 9 bases agree with TRBD1. V dropped 4 bases and J dropped 3; count of bases not matched to a gene: 7. CDR1 and CDR2 (germline): SGDLS, YYNGEE. The CDR3 spans 15 residues. The CDR3 region is CASSPHRGQHTEAFF. As DNA, the CDR3 is TGTGCCAGCAGCCCGCACAGGGGGCAGCACACTGAAGCTTTCTTT.

The chain is built from TRBV9 and TRBJ2-1; tentative D call: TRBD1 (7 bases). The CDR3 spans 16 residues. Trimming took off 4 bases at V and 5 bases at J, with 19 bases between the two ends. Germline-derived CDR1 and CDR2 are SGDLS and YYNGEE. As DNA, the CDR3 is TGTGCCAGCAGCCAGCGGGTTACAGGGGCCAACAATGAGCAGTTCTTC. Translating it yields CASSQRVTGANNEQFF.

This rearrangement joins TRBV7-2 to TRBJ2-1; 8 bases align to TRBD1. Unmatched junction bases numbered 7, after V lost 2 bases and J lost 7 bases. This CDR3 is 15 amino acids long. Germline V CDR1 and CDR2: SGHTA, FQGNSA. CDR3 in DNA: TGTGCCAGCAGCTTAAGTGGCAGGGGGCAAAATGAGCAGTTCTTC. Translated, it gives CASSLSGRGQNEQFF.

The chain couples TRBV20-1 to TRBJ2-7; 8 bases fit TRBD2. Germline CDR1 and CDR2: DFQATT and SNEGSKA (reference sequence). This CDR3 region has 15 residues. V shed 1 base and J 10 bases; nucleotides not matched to a gene: 15. CDR3 region: CSARVGRGASNPQYF. DNA of the CDR3: TGCAGTGCTAGAGTCGGGCGGGGGGCCTCGAATCCTCAGTACTTC.

The chain employs TRBV6-5 and TRBJ2-1, with TRBD1 matching 9 bases. Germline values: CDR1 MNHEY, CDR2 SVGAGI. V shed 7 bases, J shed 5 bases, and the junction held 9 bases outside the gene matches. The CDR3 is 15 residues long. The CDR3 loop is CASTPDRGINNEQFF. The CDR3 DNA reads TGTGCCAGCACCCCCGACAGGGGGATCAACAATGAGCAGTTCTTC.

Ten or more counts support this clonotype. The chain is built from TRBV14 and TRBJ1-5; a weak D match, TRBD1 (6 bases). Germline values: CDR1 SGHDN, CDR2 FVKESK. The CDR3 totals 13 residues. Trimming took off 1 base at V and 7 bases at J, with 8 bases between the two ends. The CDR3 loop reads CASSQGGRQPQHF. CDR3 nucleotides: TGTGCCAGCAGCCAAGGGGGGCGACAGCCCCAGCATTTT.